The entry below gives a single T cell receptor beta chain sequence along with its context. The antigen is unknown. This specimen comes from a study of T cells after posttransplantation cyclophosphamide. Notes on the study in general: Recipient CMV seropositivity and CMV reactivation strongly tracked TRB clonality.

The naive gate required viable CD3+CD4+ or CD3+CD8+ cells with CCR7+CD45RA+CD45RO-CD95-CD27+CD28+ phenotype. On the day of bone marrow donation, the related graft donor provided peripheral blood. The CDR3 has 14 amino acids. V lost 5 bases and J lost 6; bases outside the gene matches: 5. Per germline, CDR1 SGHVS and CDR2 FNYEAQ. Only in-frame clones appear in the TCRdb table, and some are missing; sequencing was by immunoSEQ multiplex PCR. Here the sample spans around 31,000 clones, about 91% being singletons. Sequencing input: naive CD4+ T cells sorted from blood. The receptor was derived from a man aged 25-40 years in good health and a related stem cell transplant donor. The chain links TRBV7-6 to TRBJ1-5; 9 positions agree with TRBD1. The CDR3 bases are TGTGCCAGCAGCGCGGGACAGGGAGGTCAGCCCCAGCATTTT. This translates into CASSAGQGGQPQHF.